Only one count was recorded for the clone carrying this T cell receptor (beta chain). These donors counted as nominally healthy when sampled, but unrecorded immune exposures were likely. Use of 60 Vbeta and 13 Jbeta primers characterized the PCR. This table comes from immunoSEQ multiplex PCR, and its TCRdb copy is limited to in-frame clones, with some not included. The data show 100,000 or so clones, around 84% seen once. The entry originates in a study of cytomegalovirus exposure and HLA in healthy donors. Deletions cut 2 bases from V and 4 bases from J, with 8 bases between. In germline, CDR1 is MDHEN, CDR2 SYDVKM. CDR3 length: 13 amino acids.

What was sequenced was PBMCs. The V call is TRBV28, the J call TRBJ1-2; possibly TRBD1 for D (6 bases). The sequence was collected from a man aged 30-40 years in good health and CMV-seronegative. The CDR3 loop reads CASSLGGGYGYTF. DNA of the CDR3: TGTGCCAGCAGTTTAGGGGGCGGCTATGGCTACACCTTC.